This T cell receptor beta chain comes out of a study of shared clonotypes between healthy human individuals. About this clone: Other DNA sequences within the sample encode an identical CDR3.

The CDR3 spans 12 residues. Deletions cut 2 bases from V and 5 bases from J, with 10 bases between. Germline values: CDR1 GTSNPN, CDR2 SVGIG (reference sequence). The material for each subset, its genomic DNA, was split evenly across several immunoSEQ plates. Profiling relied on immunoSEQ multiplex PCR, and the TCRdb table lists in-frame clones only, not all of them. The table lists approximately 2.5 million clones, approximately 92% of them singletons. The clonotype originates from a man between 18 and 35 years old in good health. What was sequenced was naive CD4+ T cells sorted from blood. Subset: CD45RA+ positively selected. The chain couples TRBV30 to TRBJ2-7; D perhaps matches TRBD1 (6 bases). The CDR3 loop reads CAWSPRGDEQYF. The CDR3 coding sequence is TGTGCCTGGAGTCCCAGGGGCGACGAGCAGTACTTC.